This T cell receptor beta chain was recorded in a study of Graves' ophthalmopathy and Graves' hyperthyroidism. Study in general: Peripheral blood collection took place at initial diagnosis, before any treatment.

Germline V gives CDR1 SEHNR, CDR2 FQNEAQ (reference sequence). This CDR3 is 15 amino acids long. The V and J ends lost 4 bases and 0 bases respectively, with 10 bases between them. TCR beta CDR3 amplification used RNA transcripts. HTBI primers were employed in first-round RT-PCR, then a second-round multiplex PCR followed. Each CDR3 protein is one row after TCRdb ran MiXCR on the multiplex PCR reads. The data show hundreds of thousands of distinct CDR3 sequences, about 46% seen once. This chain links TRBV7-9 with TRBJ1-5; weak D call: TRBD1 (6 bases). Sequencing was carried out using peripheral blood. The sequence was obtained from an adult man with Graves' ophthalmopathy. CDR3 coding DNA: TGTGCCAGCAGCTCTCCGGGGGCTAGCAATCAGCCCCAGCATTTT. It yields the protein CASSSPGASNQPQHF.